This note documents a single T cell receptor beta chain sequence. The specificity of this receptor is unknown. Relative to the germline gene, one junction end is altered; a read error may explain this. Total RNA and DNA were co-extracted from around 18-30 mg of bulk tissue with the AllPrep DNA/RNA mini kit, without cell sorting. Between November 2015 and early 2016, several patients in China with histopathologically diagnosed primary liver carcinoma had their tumors surgically resected. At the time of sampling, the patients were treatment-naive and had chronic HBV infection. Five spatially separated regions were sampled per tumor: superior, inferior, left-lateral and right-lateral poles, plus the tumor centre. More than 80% viable tumor cells were found by histology in every tumor sample. Pieces of fresh tumor and adjacent tissue were cut in half, with one half kept in RNAlater at -80 degrees C and the other half sent for histology.

The data derive from a study of tumor-infiltrating lymphocytes in primary liver carcinoma (dated by TCRdb to about 2017). Study-wide context: Of the five patients (three men and two women, aged 30 to 69 years), four had hepatocellular carcinoma and one had combined HCC and intrahepatic cholangiocarcinoma. Tumors of the five patients were stage T1-T3 N0M0 with maximum diameters of roughly 4.2 to 11 cm. Each sample produced roughly 3.65 to 7.13 million productive TCRbeta reads, and read depth showed no significant difference between tissue types. The study combined TCRbeta repertoire sequencing, expression microarrays and whole-exome sequencing across five regions of each liver tumor, with adjacent normal tissue and blood. TCRbeta repertoire sequencing covered about 35 specimens from 5 patients: 25 tumor regions, 5 adjacent noncancerous liver tissues and 5 peripheral blood samples. Agilent mRNA microarray profiling was performed on the approximately 25 tumor region samples to relate TCRbeta repertoire diversity to the local molecular phenotype. Repertoires from technical replicates were highly reproducible, with mean shared-clone rates around 0.87 and correlation coefficients above 0.95.

Using a constant-region primer and ProtoScript II reverse transcriptase, TCRbeta-specific cDNA was reverse-transcribed from around 520 ng total RNA. Three nested multiplex PCR rounds, following a slightly modified ARM-PCR procedure, were used to build the TCRbeta libraries. The first two PCR rounds used multiplex TRBV1-TRBV30 forward primers with a Cbeta reverse primer, each for about 10 cycles. Sample barcodes and Illumina adapters were added in a final 25-cycle PCR with Deep VentR polymerase. Amplicons of 200-500 bp were gel-purified with a QIAquick gel extraction kit before sequencing. An Illumina HiSeq 2500 was used to sequence the TCRbeta amplicons with 250-bp paired-end reads. From the authors' description of their analysis: Reads were quality-trimmed with Trimmomatic v0.33, and paired reads were merged with FLASH v1.2.11 to recover full CDR3 sequences. V, D and J germline segments were assigned to the rearranged TCRbeta sequences by MiGEC v1.2.1b. Clonotype statistics and Shannon-Wiener diversity indices were computed with VDJtools v1.0.0. Except for diversity analysis, only the 250 most abundant clonotypes of each sample were used in subsequent analyses to reduce sampling bias. TCRdb cleaned the public reads at Q25 with fastp, built clones with MiXCR and kept in-frame beta chains. Under each unique CDR3 protein, matching rows form one entry showing the most common genes and DNA. The V and J calls reflect TCRdb's pipeline rather than the authors' work. Counted in this sample were roughly 22,000 distinct CDR3 sequences; 75% to 85% of them appeared once. The ten largest clonotypes hold about 40% of the sample.

On the study overall, not on this receptor specifically: The study included only four to six patients, and the authors note findings should be validated in a larger study. Because only the TCR beta chain was sequenced and unpaired alpha chains were not captured, true repertoire diversity is likely underestimated. Just about 7.5-24% of top clones turned up in all five regions of a tumor, which suggests spatial heterogeneity among tumor-infiltrating T cells. Because the samples were bulk and unsorted, CD4+ and CD8+ T cell repertoires could not be compared. The top 250 clones made up a significantly larger repertoire fraction in tumors than in blood (p = 0.039). Consistent with antigen-driven expansion, pairs of tumor regions showed higher repertoire overlap (mean about 36%) than either tumor-adjacent pairs (about 17%) or tumor-blood pairs (roughly 15%).

Sequences MGHRA (CDR1) and YSYEKL (CDR2) are obtained from the germline V gene. Reading from cysteine to phenylalanine, the CDR3 counts 18 amino acids. Here the CDR3 DNA is all that survives: 54 bases in frame from base 1. What was sequenced was liver tumor tissue from sampling region 2. Reading the label with the study, this specimen's cell subset or site is: tumor region T2, inferior pole. The receptor's source is a woman in her twenties or thirties with primary liver carcinoma and hepatitis B virus infection. The chain was built from TRBV4-1 and TRBJ2-1; no D segment can be confidently identified. The encoded CDR3 is CASSKGWVPQSSYNEQFF. The DNA is as follows: TGTGCCAGCAGCAAAGGATGGGTCCCCCAGAGCTCCTACAATGAGCAGTTCTTC.